The rows below give T cell receptor beta chains drawn from one sample of a study of Graves' ophthalmopathy and Graves' hyperthyroidism. TCRdb ran MiXCR on the multiplex PCR reads and lists one entry per CDR3 protein. This sample has about 160,000 distinct CDR3 sequences, with roughly two fifths found just once. The source material was peripheral blood. The receptor source for this set is a woman aged 40 to 49 with Graves' ophthalmopathy. Both conserved end residues are part of each CDR3. The D gene is left open where the match is weak. Rows give clone size only sometimes, using once, few, many, or a class for an expanded clone.

cdr3_aa: CASSRREVSSYEQYF
cdr3_nt: TGTGCCAGCAGCCGGCGGGAGGTCAGCTCCTACGAGCAGTACTTC
d_call: TRBD2
cdr3_length: 15
j_call: TRBJ2-7
v_call: TRBV11-2
clone_size: many

cdr3_aa: CAWGPLAGVEYEQYF
cdr3_nt: TGTGCCTGGGGACCTCTGGCGGGAGTCGAGTACGAGCAGTACTTC
d_call: TRBD2
cdr3_length: 15
j_call: TRBJ2-7
v_call: TRBV30
clone_size: -

cdr3_aa: CASSYDVNTEAFF
cdr3_nt: TGTGCCAGCAGTTACGACGTGAACACTGAAGCTTTCTTT
d_call: -
cdr3_length: 13
j_call: TRBJ1-1
v_call: TRBV6-5
clone_size: many

cdr3_aa: CSVDLGGIEAFF
cdr3_nt: TGCAGCGTTGATTTGGGGGGTATTGAAGCTTTCTTT
d_call: -
cdr3_length: 12
j_call: TRBJ1-1
v_call: TRBV29-1
clone_size: many

cdr3_aa: CASSTTGMGTEAFF
cdr3_nt: TGTGCCAGCAGTACCACAGGGATGGGCACTGAAGCTTTCTTT
d_call: -
cdr3_length: 14
j_call: TRBJ1-1
v_call: TRBV27
clone_size: -

cdr3_aa: CASGPPGQLNTEAFF
cdr3_nt: TGTGCCAGCGGCCCACCGGGACAACTAAACACTGAAGCTTTCTTT
d_call: -
cdr3_length: 15
j_call: TRBJ1-1
v_call: TRBV12-3/TRBV12-4
clone_size: -

cdr3_aa: CAISESTHNYGYTF
cdr3_nt: TGTGCCATCAGTGAGTCGACACACAACTATGGCTACACCTTC
d_call: -
cdr3_length: 14
j_call: TRBJ1-2
v_call: TRBV10-3
clone_size: many

cdr3_aa: CASRGYEQYF
cdr3_nt: TGTGCCAGCAGAGGGTACGAGCAGTACTTC
d_call: -
cdr3_length: 10
j_call: TRBJ2-7
v_call: TRBV6-1
clone_size: many

cdr3_aa: CATSPRGNYEQYF
cdr3_nt: TGTGCCACCAGCCCACGAGGGAACTACGAGCAGTACTTC
d_call: -
cdr3_length: 13
j_call: TRBJ2-7
v_call: TRBV15
clone_size: -

cdr3_aa: CASRLPTGGAEAFF
cdr3_nt: TGTGCCAGCAGGCTGCCCACGGGCGGAGCTGAAGCTTTCTTT
d_call: -
cdr3_length: 14
j_call: TRBJ1-1
v_call: TRBV28
clone_size: many

cdr3_aa: CASSKISGSGANVLTF
cdr3_nt: TGTGCCAGCAGCAAAATTAGCGGCTCTGGGGCCAACGTCCTGACTTTC
d_call: -
cdr3_length: 16
j_call: TRBJ2-6
v_call: TRBV28
clone_size: once

cdr3_aa: CATQGLGYEQYF
cdr3_nt: TGTGCCACACAGGGTCTTGGCTACGAGCAGTACTTC
d_call: -
cdr3_length: 12
j_call: TRBJ2-7
v_call: TRBV6-1
clone_size: -

cdr3_aa: CASSRDRTSYEQYF
cdr3_nt: TGTGCCAGCAGCCGGGACAGAACTTCCTACGAGCAGTACTTC
d_call: TRBD1
cdr3_length: 14
j_call: TRBJ2-7
v_call: TRBV13
clone_size: many

cdr3_aa: CASSLIPRVTGELFF
cdr3_nt: TGTGCCAGCAGTTTGATCCCCAGGGTTACCGGGGAGCTGTTTTTT
d_call: -
cdr3_length: 15
j_call: TRBJ2-2
v_call: TRBV12-3/TRBV12-4
clone_size: many

cdr3_aa: CASGESSYEQYF
cdr3_nt: TGTGCCAGCGGAGAGAGCTCCTACGAGCAGTACTTC
d_call: -
cdr3_length: 12
j_call: TRBJ2-7
v_call: TRBV6-4
clone_size: few

cdr3_aa: CSAKQGNGYTF
cdr3_nt: TGCAGTGCTAAGCAGGGGAATGGCTACACCTTC
d_call: -
cdr3_length: 11
j_call: TRBJ1-2
v_call: TRBV20-1
clone_size: many

cdr3_aa: CASSRQGVGYGYTF
cdr3_nt: TGTGCCAGCAGTAGACAGGGGGTAGGCTATGGCTACACCTTC
d_call: TRBD1
cdr3_length: 14
j_call: TRBJ1-2
v_call: TRBV28
clone_size: many

cdr3_aa: CASSFSPTGGSGNTIYF
cdr3_nt: TGTGCCAGCAGCTTTTCCCCGACGGGGGGCTCTGGAAACACCATATATTTT
d_call: -
cdr3_length: 17
j_call: TRBJ1-3
v_call: TRBV11-2
clone_size: many

cdr3_aa: CASSQADREKYF
cdr3_nt: TGTGCCAGCAGCCAAGCCGACAGGGAAAAGTACTTC
d_call: TRBD1
cdr3_length: 12
j_call: TRBJ2-7
v_call: TRBV3-1
clone_size: many

cdr3_aa: CATSGTGVGEQYF
cdr3_nt: TGTGCCACATCCGGGACAGGGGTGGGAGAGCAGTACTTC
d_call: TRBD1
cdr3_length: 13
j_call: TRBJ2-7
v_call: TRBV10-3
clone_size: many

cdr3_aa: CASGWGGGYTF
cdr3_nt: TGTGCCAGCGGTTGGGGTGGGGGCTACACCTTC
d_call: -
cdr3_length: 11
j_call: TRBJ1-2
v_call: TRBV19
clone_size: -

cdr3_aa: CASSLAGQTLEAFF
cdr3_nt: TGCGCCAGCAGCTTGGCCGGACAGACTCTAGAAGCTTTCTTT
d_call: -
cdr3_length: 14
j_call: TRBJ1-1
v_call: TRBV5-1
clone_size: many

cdr3_aa: CASSLEGLDSPLHF
cdr3_nt: TGTGCCAGCAGTTTAGAAGGGCTCGATTCACCCCTCCACTTT
d_call: -
cdr3_length: 14
j_call: TRBJ1-6
v_call: TRBV28
clone_size: many

cdr3_aa: CSARGAIYQPQHF
cdr3_nt: TGCAGTGCCCGGGGGGCGATATATCAGCCCCAGCATTTT
d_call: -
cdr3_length: 13
j_call: TRBJ1-5
v_call: TRBV20-1
clone_size: many

cdr3_aa: CASSEDRVNQPQHF
cdr3_nt: TGTGCCAGCAGTGAAGACAGGGTAAATCAGCCCCAGCATTTT
d_call: -
cdr3_length: 14
j_call: TRBJ1-5
v_call: TRBV6-1
clone_size: -

cdr3_aa: CASRAPGQGYGYTF
cdr3_nt: TGTGCCAGCAGGGCACCGGGACAGGGGTATGGCTACACCTTC
d_call: TRBD1
cdr3_length: 14
j_call: TRBJ1-2
v_call: TRBV12-3/TRBV12-4
clone_size: -

cdr3_aa: CASSGWDSETMYSNQPQHF
cdr3_nt: TGTGCCAGCAGTGGATGGGACAGCGAAACGATGTATAGCAATCAGCCCCAGCATTTT
d_call: TRBD1
cdr3_length: 19
j_call: TRBJ1-5
v_call: TRBV6-1
clone_size: many

cdr3_aa: CASSESGQGMTEAFF
cdr3_nt: TGTGCCAGCAGTGAGTCGGGACAGGGTATGACTGAAGCTTTCTTT
d_call: TRBD1
cdr3_length: 15
j_call: TRBJ1-1
v_call: TRBV10-3
clone_size: -

cdr3_aa: CASSPIPQGVGEAEAFF
cdr3_nt: TGTGCCAGCTCACCAATCCCACAAGGGGTGGGGGAGGCTGAAGCTTTCTTT
d_call: -
cdr3_length: 17
j_call: TRBJ1-1
v_call: TRBV18
clone_size: few

cdr3_aa: CASSLHMDTEAFF
cdr3_nt: TGTGCCAGCAGCCTCCATATGGACACTGAAGCTTTCTTT
d_call: -
cdr3_length: 13
j_call: TRBJ1-1
v_call: TRBV7-2
clone_size: -

cdr3_aa: CASSLDGNSYGYTF
cdr3_nt: TGCGCCAGCAGCTTGGACGGAAATTCATATGGCTACACCTTC
d_call: -
cdr3_length: 14
j_call: TRBJ1-2
v_call: TRBV5-1
clone_size: -

cdr3_aa: CASSFGRERQYF
cdr3_nt: TGTGCCAGCAGCTTCGGGAGGGAAAGGCAGTACTTC
d_call: TRBD2
cdr3_length: 12
j_call: TRBJ2-7
v_call: TRBV13
clone_size: -

cdr3_aa: CASRGTGRNYGYTF
cdr3_nt: TGTGCCAGCAGGGGGACAGGGAGAAACTATGGCTACACCTTC
d_call: TRBD1
cdr3_length: 14
j_call: TRBJ1-2
v_call: TRBV6-1
clone_size: -

cdr3_aa: CASSVAPGGEQYF
cdr3_nt: TGTGCCAGCAGCGTAGCACCAGGAGGGGAGCAGTACTTC
d_call: -
cdr3_length: 13
j_call: TRBJ2-7
v_call: TRBV9
clone_size: many

cdr3_aa: CASSRLRADQEGTQYF
cdr3_nt: TGTGCCAGCAGTAGGTTGAGGGCGGACCAGGAGGGGACCCAGTACTTC
d_call: -
cdr3_length: 16
j_call: TRBJ2-5
v_call: TRBV6-2/TRBV6-3
clone_size: -

cdr3_aa: CASSQGLSSGNTIYF
cdr3_nt: TGTGCCAGCAGCCAGGGTCTGAGCTCTGGAAACACCATATATTTT
d_call: -
cdr3_length: 15
j_call: TRBJ1-3
v_call: TRBV28
clone_size: -

cdr3_aa: CASSRRTGGSTEAFF
cdr3_nt: TGTGCCAGCAGCCGTCGGACAGGGGGTAGTACTGAAGCTTTCTTT
d_call: TRBD1
cdr3_length: 15
j_call: TRBJ1-1
v_call: TRBV6-5
clone_size: many

cdr3_aa: CATSRGEVEPQHF
cdr3_nt: TGTGCCACCAGCAGAGGAGAAGTGGAGCCCCAGCATTTT
d_call: -
cdr3_length: 13
j_call: TRBJ1-5
v_call: TRBV15
clone_size: -

cdr3_aa: CASSTGTDPTAQHF
cdr3_nt: TGTGCCAGCAGTACGGGGACTGACCCAACAGCCCAGCATTTT
d_call: -
cdr3_length: 14
j_call: TRBJ1-5
v_call: TRBV12-3/TRBV12-4
clone_size: -

cdr3_aa: CASSSDPYGYTF
cdr3_nt: TGCGCCAGCAGCTCGGACCCATATGGCTACACCTTC
d_call: -
cdr3_length: 12
j_call: TRBJ1-2
v_call: TRBV5-1
clone_size: many

cdr3_aa: CASSGDRYLSLQYF
cdr3_nt: TGTGCCAGCAGTGGCGACCGGTATCTTTCGTTGCAGTACTTC
d_call: -
cdr3_length: 14
j_call: TRBJ2-7
v_call: TRBV25-1
clone_size: many

cdr3_aa: CASRTFPHGYTF
cdr3_nt: TGTGCCAGCAGGACTTTTCCCCATGGCTACACCTTC
d_call: -
cdr3_length: 12
j_call: TRBJ1-2
v_call: TRBV28
clone_size: many

cdr3_aa: CASSPLGVEAFF
cdr3_nt: TGTGCCAGCAGTCCCCTGGGGGTTGAAGCTTTCTTT
d_call: -
cdr3_length: 12
j_call: TRBJ1-1
v_call: TRBV7-9
clone_size: -

cdr3_aa: CASSPGQGVPGELFF
cdr3_nt: TGTGCCAGCAGCCCGGGGCAGGGTGTTCCCGGGGAGCTGTTTTTT
d_call: -
cdr3_length: 15
j_call: TRBJ2-2
v_call: TRBV11-3
clone_size: many

cdr3_aa: CASSVDRGLNTEAFF
cdr3_nt: TGTGCCAGCAGTGTGGACAGGGGATTGAACACTGAAGCTTTCTTT
d_call: TRBD1
cdr3_length: 15
j_call: TRBJ1-1
v_call: TRBV12-3/TRBV12-4
clone_size: few

cdr3_aa: CASTNSGSGELFF
cdr3_nt: TGTGCCAGCACCAACTCCGGATCCGGGGAGCTGTTTTTT
d_call: -
cdr3_length: 13
j_call: TRBJ2-2
v_call: TRBV6-1
clone_size: -

cdr3_aa: CASSIQAAYSNQPQHF
cdr3_nt: TGTGCCAGTAGTATTCAAGCAGCTTATAGCAATCAGCCCCAGCATTTT
d_call: -
cdr3_length: 16
j_call: TRBJ1-5
v_call: TRBV19
clone_size: many